This TCR beta chain was retrieved from a study of T cell repertoires in cytomegalovirus infection. Whole-study results and caveats: The ex vivo response showed dominance by HLA-C-restricted CMV-specific TCR beta clonotypes.

Using its own MiXCR run on the reads, TCRdb lists one record per CDR3 protein. The sample includes a few hundred thousand distinct CDR3 sequences, around 35% of them seen just once. This clonotype turned up a few times. Antigen: not known. V dropped 8 bases and J dropped 1 base, with 20 bases sitting between them. Germline CDR1 and CDR2: MNHNS and SASEGT. This CDR3 is built from 17 residues. The specimen was cultured PBMCs, collected from culture after CMV antigen stimulation. The receptor's source is a human donor in good health (CMV status not recorded). Some clones in this sample may be carry-over from other donors' samples. The V call is TRBV6-1, the J call TRBJ2-2; weak D call: TRBD1 (7 bases). Here the CDR3 DNA reads TGTGCCAGCCCGCAGGGGGGAACTACCCTGAACACCGGGGAGCTGTTTTTT. Translating gives CASPQGGTTLNTGELFF.